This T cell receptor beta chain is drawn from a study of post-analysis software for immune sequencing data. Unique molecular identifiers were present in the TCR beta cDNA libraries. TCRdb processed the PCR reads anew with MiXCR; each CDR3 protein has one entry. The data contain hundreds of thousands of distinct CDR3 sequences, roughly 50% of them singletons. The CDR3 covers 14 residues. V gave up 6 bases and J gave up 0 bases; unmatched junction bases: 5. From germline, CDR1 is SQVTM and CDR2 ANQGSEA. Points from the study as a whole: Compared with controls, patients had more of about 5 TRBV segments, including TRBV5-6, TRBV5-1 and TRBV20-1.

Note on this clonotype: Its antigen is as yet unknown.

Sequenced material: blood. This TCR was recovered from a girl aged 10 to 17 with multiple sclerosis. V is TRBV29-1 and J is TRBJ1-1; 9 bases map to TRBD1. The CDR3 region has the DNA TGCAGCGTGTGTTACAGGGGGCTGAACACTGAAGCTTTCTTT. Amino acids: CSVCYRGLNTEAFF.